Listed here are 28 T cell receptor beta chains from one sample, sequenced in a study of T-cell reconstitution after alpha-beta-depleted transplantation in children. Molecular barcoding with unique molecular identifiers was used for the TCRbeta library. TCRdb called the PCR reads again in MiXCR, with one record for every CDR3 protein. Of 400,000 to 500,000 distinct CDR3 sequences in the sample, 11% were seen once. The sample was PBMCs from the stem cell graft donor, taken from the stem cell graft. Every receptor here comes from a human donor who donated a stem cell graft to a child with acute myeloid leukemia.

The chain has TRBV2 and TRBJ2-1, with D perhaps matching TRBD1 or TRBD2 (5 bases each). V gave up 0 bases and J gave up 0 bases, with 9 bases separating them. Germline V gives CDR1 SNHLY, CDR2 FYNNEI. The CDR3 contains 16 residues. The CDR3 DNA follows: TGTGCCAGCAGTGAAGCGCCGAGGGGCTCCTACAATGAGCAGTTCTTC. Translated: CASSEAPRGSYNEQFF.

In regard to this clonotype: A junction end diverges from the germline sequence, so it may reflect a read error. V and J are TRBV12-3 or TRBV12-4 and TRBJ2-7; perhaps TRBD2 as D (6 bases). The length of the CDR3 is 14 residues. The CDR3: CASSLTSLSYDQYF. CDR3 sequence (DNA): TGTGCCAGCAGTTTAACTAGCTTATCCTACGACCAGTACTTC.

The CDR3 bases are TGTGCCAGCAGCTCAGGGGCGCGTCAGGGGGCTCGCTACGAGCAGTACTTC. This sequence encodes CASSSGARQGARYEQYF. V and J are TRBV7-6 and TRBJ2-7; TRBD1 aligns across 8 bases. Unmatched junction bases numbered 14, after V lost 4 bases and J lost 3 bases. CDR3 length: 17 amino acids. Germline V CDR1 and CDR2: SGHVS, FNYEAQ.

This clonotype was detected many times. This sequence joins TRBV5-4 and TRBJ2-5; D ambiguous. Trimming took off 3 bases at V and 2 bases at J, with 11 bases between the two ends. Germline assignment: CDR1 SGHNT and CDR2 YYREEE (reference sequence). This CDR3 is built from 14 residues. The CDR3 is CASSSSGGQETQYF. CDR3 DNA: TGTGCCAGCAGCTCCTCCGGCGGACAAGAGACCCAGTACTTC.

In DNA form, the CDR3 reads TGCAGCGTTGGGTGGGTCTCGGGGGAGACCCAGTACTTC. As protein: CSVGWVSGETQYF. The chain employs TRBV29-1 and TRBJ2-5; a weak D match, TRBD2 (5 bases). CDR3 size: 13 residues. Looked up from germline, CDR1 is SQVTM and CDR2 is ANQGSEA. Trimming removed 4 bases from V and 5 bases from J, with 14 bases in between.

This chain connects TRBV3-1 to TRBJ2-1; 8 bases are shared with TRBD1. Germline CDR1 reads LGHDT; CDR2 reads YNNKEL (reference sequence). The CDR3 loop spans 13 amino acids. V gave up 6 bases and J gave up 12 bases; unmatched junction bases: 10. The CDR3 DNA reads TGTGCCAGCAGTTCGACAGGGGAAGGGGTGCAGTTCTTC. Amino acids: CASSSTGEGVQFF.

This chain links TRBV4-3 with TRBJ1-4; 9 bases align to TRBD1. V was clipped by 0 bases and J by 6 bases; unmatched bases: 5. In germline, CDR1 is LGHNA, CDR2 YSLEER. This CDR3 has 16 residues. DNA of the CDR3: TGCGCCAGCAGCCAAGAAGCGGGACAGGGCTATGAAAAACTGTTTTTT. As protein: CASSQEAGQGYEKLFF.

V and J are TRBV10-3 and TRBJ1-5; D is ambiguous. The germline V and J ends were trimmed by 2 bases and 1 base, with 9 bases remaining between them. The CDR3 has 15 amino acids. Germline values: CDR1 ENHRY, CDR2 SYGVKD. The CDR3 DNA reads TGTGCCATCAGTGAGAGAGGGATGAGCAATCAGCCCCAGCATTTT. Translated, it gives CAISERGMSNQPQHF.

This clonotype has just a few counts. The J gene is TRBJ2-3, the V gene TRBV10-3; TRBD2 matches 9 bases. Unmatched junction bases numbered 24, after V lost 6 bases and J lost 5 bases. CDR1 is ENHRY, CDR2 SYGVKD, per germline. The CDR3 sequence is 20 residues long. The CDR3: CAISGSPTTPAGLAVDTQYF. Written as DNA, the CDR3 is TGTGCCATCAGCGGGTCCCCCACTACGCCGGCGGGACTAGCAGTAGATACGCAGTATTTT.

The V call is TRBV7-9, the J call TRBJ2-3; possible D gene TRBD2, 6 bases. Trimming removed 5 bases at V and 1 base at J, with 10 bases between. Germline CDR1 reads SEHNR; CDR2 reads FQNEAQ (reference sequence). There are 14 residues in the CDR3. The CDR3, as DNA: TGTGCCAGCAGCGGCGGGGTGCGCACAGATACGCAGTATTTT. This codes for CASSGGVRTDTQYF.

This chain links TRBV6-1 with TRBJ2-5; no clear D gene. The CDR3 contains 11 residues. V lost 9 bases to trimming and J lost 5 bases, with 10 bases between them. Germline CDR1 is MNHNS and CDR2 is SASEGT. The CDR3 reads CASIIGETQYF. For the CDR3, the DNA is TGTGCCAGTATTATAGGGGAGACCCAGTACTTC.

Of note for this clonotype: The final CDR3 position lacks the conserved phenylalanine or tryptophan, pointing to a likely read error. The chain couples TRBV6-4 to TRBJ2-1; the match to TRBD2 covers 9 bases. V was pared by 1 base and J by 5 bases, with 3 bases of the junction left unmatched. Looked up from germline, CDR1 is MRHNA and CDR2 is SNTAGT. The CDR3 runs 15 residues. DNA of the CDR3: TGTGCCAGCAGTGACTTCCCTAGCGGGAACAATGAGCAGTTCTTG. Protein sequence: CASSDFPSGNNEQFL.

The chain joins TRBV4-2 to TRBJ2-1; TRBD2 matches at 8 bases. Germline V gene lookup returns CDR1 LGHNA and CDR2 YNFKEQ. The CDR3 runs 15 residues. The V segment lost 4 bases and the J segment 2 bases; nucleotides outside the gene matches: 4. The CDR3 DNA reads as TGTGCCAGCAGCCCCCGGGGGGGGCCCTACAATGAGCAGTTCTTC. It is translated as CASSPRGGPYNEQFF.

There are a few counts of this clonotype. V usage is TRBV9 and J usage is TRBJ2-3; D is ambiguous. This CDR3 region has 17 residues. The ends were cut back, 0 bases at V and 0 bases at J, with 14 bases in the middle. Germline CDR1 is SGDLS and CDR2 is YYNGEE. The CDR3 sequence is CASSVDGTPRSTDTQYF. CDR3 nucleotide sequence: TGTGCCAGCAGCGTAGATGGCACTCCGCGAAGCACAGATACGCAGTATTTT.

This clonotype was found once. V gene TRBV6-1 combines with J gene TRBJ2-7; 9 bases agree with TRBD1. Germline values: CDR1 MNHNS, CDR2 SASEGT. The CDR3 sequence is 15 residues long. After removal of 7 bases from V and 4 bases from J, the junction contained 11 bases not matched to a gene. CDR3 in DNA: TGTGCCAGCATCGCCGGACAGGGGAACCCTTACGAGCAGTACGTC. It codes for CASIAGQGNPYEQYV.

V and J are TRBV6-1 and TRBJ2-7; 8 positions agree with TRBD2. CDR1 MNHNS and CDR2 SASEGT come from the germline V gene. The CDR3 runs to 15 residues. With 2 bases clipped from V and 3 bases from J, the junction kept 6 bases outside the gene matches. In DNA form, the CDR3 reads TGTGCCAGCAGTGAAAGAACTAGCGGATACTACGAGCAGTACTTC. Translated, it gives CASSERTSGYYEQYF.

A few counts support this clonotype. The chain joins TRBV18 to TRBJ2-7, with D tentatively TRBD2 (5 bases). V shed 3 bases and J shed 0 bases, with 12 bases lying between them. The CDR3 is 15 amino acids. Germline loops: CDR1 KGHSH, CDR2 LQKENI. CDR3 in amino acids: CASSPGSTSSYEQYV. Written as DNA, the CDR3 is TGTGCCAGCTCACCCGGCAGCACTAGCTCCTACGAGCAGTACGTC.

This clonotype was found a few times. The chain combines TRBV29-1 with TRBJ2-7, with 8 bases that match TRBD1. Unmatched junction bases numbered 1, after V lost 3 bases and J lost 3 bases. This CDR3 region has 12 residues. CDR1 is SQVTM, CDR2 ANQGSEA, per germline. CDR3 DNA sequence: TGCAGCGTTGACACAGGGGGCTACGAGCAGTACTTC. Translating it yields CSVDTGGYEQYF.

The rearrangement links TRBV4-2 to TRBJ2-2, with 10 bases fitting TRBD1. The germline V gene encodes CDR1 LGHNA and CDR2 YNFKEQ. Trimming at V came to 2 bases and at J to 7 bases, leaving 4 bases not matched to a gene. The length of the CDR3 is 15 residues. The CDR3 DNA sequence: TGTGCCAGCAGCCAAATGGACAGGGGGGTCGGGGAGCTGTTTTTT. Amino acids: CASSQMDRGVGELFF.

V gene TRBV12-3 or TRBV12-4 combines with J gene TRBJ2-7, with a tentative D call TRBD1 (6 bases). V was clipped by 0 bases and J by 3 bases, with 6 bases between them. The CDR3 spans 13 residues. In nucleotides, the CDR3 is TGTGCCAGCAGTTTAGCGGGACACTACGAGCAGTACGTC. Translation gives CASSLAGHYEQYV.

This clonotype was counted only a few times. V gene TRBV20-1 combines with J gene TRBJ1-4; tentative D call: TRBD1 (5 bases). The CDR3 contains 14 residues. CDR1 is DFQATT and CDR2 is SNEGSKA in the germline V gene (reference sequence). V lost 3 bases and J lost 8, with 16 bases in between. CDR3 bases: TGCAGTGCTAGGGGGGGGATTCATAAAGAAAAACTGTTTTTT. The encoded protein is CSARGGIHKEKLFF.

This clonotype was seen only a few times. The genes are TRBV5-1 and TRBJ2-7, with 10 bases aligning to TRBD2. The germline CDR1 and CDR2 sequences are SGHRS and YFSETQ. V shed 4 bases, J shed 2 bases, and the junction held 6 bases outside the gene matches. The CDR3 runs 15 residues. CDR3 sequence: CASSTGLAVTYEQYF. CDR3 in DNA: TGCGCCAGCAGCACTGGACTAGCGGTCACCTACGAGCAGTACTTC.

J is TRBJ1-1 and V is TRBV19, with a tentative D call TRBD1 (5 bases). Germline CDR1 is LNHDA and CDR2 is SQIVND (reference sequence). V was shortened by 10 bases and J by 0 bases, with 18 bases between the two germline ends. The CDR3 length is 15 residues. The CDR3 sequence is CATKKDSIMNTEAFF. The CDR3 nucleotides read TGTGCCACCAAGAAAGACAGTATAATGAACACTGAAGCTTTCTTT.

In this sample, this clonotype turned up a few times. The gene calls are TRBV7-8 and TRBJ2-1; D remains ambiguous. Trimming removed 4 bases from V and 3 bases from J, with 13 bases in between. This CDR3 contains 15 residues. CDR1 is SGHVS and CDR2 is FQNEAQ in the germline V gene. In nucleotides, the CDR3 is TGTGCCAGCAGCTCACGATCAGCCGTCTACAATGAGCAGTTCTTC. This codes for CASSSRSAVYNEQFF.

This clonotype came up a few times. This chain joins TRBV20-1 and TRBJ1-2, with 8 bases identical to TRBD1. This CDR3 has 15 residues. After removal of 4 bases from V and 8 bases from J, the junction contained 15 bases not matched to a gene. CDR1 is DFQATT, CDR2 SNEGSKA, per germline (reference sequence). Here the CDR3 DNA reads TGCAGTGCTACGAACACAGGGGGTCGCGCGTGGGGCTACACCTTC. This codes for CSATNTGGRAWGYTF.

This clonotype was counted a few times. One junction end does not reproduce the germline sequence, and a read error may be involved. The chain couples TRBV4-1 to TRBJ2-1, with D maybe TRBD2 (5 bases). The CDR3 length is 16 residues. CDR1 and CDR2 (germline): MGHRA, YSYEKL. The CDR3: CASSQVPGSGYNEQFF. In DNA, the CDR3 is TGCGCCAGCAGTCAAGTTCCGGGATCAGGCTACAATGAGCAGTTCTTC.

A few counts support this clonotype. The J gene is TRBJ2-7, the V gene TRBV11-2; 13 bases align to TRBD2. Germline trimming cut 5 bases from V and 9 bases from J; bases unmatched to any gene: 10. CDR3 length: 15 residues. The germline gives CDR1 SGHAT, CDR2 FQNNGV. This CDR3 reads CASSPGTSGAHLQYF. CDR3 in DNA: TGTGCCAGCAGCCCTGGGACTAGCGGGGCCCATTTGCAGTACTTC. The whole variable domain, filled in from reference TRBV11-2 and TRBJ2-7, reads EAGVAQSPRYKIIEKRQSVAFWCNPISGHATLYWYQQILGQGPKLLIQFQNNGVVDDSQLPKDRFSAERLKGVDSTLKIQPAKLEDSAVYLCASSPGTSGAHLQYFGPGTRLTVT.

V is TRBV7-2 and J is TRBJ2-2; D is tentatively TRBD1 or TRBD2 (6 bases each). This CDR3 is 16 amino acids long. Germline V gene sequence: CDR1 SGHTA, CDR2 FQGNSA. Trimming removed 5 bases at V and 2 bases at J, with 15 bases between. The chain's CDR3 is CASSPGASGNTGELFF. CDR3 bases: TGTGCCAGCAGCCCGGGGGCCAGCGGAAACACCGGGGAGCTGTTTTTT.